This entry features one T cell receptor (beta chain) sequence. This entry comes from a study of OX40 agonist ivuxolimab in advanced cancers. V was cut by 6 bases and J by 5 bases, with 14 bases left in between. In germline, CDR1 is KGHSH, CDR2 LQKENI. This CDR3 is 13 amino acids long. Profiled with immunoSEQ multiplex PCR; TCRdb holds only in-frame clones, not every one. The repertoire consists of approximately 91,000 clones, with around nine tenths occurring once and the leading ten covering about 0.5%. This TCR was recovered from an adult with an advanced solid tumor such as melanoma, head and neck, liver or kidney cancer. The sequencing used CD4+ or CD8+ T cells sorted from blood, collected in a trial of the OX40 agonist ivuxolimab. The chain employs TRBV18 and TRBJ2-7, with D uncertain. DNA of the CDR3: TGTGCCAGCTCTATAGGTGTATTCGACGAGCAGTACTTC. It codes for CASSIGVFDEQYF.